This T cell receptor beta chain is drawn from a study of identifying expanded T cells in peripheral blood. The repertoire was sequenced with immunoSEQ multiplex PCR; TCRdb's copy has only in-frame clones and lacks some. Counted here are 120,000 or so clones, over 65% occurring once; the ten biggest clones make up approximately 3%. CDR3 length: 16 residues. Germline CDR1 is SGHVS and CDR2 is FQNEAQ. V was cut by 1 base and J by 3 bases, with 13 bases left in between. Sequenced input: blood. This sequence originates from a person aged 18 to 69 in good health. V is TRBV7-8 and J is TRBJ1-5; D may be TRBD1 (6 bases). The CDR3 sequence is CASSLGGLLNNQPQHF. CDR3 sequence (DNA): TGTGCCAGCAGCTTAGGGGGGCTACTTAACAATCAGCCCCAGCATTTT.